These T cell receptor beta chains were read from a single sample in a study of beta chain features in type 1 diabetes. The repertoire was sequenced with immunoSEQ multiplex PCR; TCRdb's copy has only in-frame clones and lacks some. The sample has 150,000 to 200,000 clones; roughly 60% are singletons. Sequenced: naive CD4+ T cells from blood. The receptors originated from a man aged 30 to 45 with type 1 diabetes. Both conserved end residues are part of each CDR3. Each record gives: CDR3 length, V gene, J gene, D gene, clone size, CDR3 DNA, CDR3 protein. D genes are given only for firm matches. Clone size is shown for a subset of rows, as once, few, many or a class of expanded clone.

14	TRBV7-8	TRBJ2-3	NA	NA	TGTGCCAGCAGCAGGACTGAAAGCACAGATACGCAGTATTTT	CASSRTESTDTQYF
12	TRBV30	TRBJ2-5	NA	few	TGTGCCTGGAGTACGGGGTCGGAGACCCAGTACTTC	CAWSTGSETQYF
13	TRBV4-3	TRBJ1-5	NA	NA	TGCGCCAGCAGCCAAGATGAGGATCAGCCCCAGCATTTT	CASSQDEDQPQHF
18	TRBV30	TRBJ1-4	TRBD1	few	TGTGCCTGGAGTTCGTCCAGGGTAACGGGACAGGTTAATGAAAAACTGTTTTTT	CAWSSSRVTGQVNEKLFF
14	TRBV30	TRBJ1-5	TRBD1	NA	TGTGCCTGGAGTGGGGGACAGCCCAATCAGCCCCAGCATTTT	CAWSGGQPNQPQHF
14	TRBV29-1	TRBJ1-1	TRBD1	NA	TGCAGCGTTGAACGTGGGACAGACGGGTATGAAGCTTTCTTT	CSVERGTDGYEAFF
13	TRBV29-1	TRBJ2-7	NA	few	TGCAGCGTCATCCGATCCGGTGCATTGGTGCAGTACTTC	CSVIRSGALVQYF
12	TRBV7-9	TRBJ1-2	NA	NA	TGTGCCAGCAGCTTAGGAACCTATGGCTACACCTTC	CASSLGTYGYTF
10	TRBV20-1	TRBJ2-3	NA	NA	TGCAGTGCTAGATTGGATACGCAGTATTTT	CSARLDTQYF
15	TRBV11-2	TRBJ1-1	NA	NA	TGTGCCAGCAGTCCCCAGGGGTTGGGGAACACTGAAGCTTTCTTT	CASSPQGLGNTEAFF
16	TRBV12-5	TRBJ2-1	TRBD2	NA	TGTGCTAGTGGCAAGCCCAGCGGGGGGGCAAACAATGAGCAGTTCTTC	CASGKPSGGANNEQFF
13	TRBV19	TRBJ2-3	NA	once	TGTGCTTCAGCTTATTCGGGTGGAGATACGCAGTATTTT	CASAYSGGDTQYF
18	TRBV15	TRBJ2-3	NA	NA	TGTGCCACCAGCCGGGCCTCGGGACTTTCGCCTAGCACAGATACGCAGTATTTT	CATSRASGLSPSTDTQYF
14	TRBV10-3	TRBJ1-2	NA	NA	TGTGCCATCACCCCCGAAGGGGACCAGACTGGCTACACCTTC	CAITPEGDQTGYTF
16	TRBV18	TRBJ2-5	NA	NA	TGTGCCAGCTCACCGGGGACACCCGTGTCCGTCGAGAACCAGTACTTC	CASSPGTPVSVENQYF
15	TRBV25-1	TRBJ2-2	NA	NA	TGTGCCAGCAGTAAACTCCAGGCGAACACCGGGGAGCTGTTTTTT	CASSKLQANTGELFF
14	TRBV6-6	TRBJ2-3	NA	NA	TGTGCCAGCATACGCTCCTCTAGCACAGATACGCAGTATTTT	CASIRSSSTDTQYF
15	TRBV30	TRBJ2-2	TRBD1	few	TGTGCCTGGAGCAAAGACAGGGTATCAGCCGGGGAGCTGTTTTTT	CAWSKDRVSAGELFF
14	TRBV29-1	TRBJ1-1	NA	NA	TGCAGCGTTGTTCCCGGCGGTGGTGGCACTGAAGCTTTCTTT	CSVVPGGGGTEAFF
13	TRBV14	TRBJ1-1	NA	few	TGTGCCAGCACCCTGACTCGTGGCACTGAAGCTTTCTTT	CASTLTRGTEAFF
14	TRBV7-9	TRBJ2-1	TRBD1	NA	TGTGCCAGCAGCTTAAGTACAGGGGGCGATGAGCAGTTCTTC	CASSLSTGGDEQFF
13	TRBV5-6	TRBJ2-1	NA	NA	TGTGCCAGCAGCCCACCGCTGGGCCACGAGCAGTTCTTC	CASSPPLGHEQFF
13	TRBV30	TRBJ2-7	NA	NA	TGTGCCTGGAGTCCGACAGGTCCCTACGAGCAGTACTTC	CAWSPTGPYEQYF
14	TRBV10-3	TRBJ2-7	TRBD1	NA	TGTGCCACAGCATCCGGGACAGACATCTACGAGCAGTACTTC	CATASGTDIYEQYF
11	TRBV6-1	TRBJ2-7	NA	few	TGTGCCAGCAGTGCATACTACGAGCAGTACTTC	CASSAYYEQYF
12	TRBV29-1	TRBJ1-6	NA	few	TGCAGCGTCAAACAGGGCGACGAGGCCCTCCACTTT	CSVKQGDEALHF
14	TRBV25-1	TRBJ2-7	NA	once	TGTGCCAGCATGAGCGGAGAGGCTACCTACGAGCAGTACTTC	CASMSGEATYEQYF
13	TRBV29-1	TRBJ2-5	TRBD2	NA	TGCAGCGTTGAGACCCTAGCGGGAGAGACCCAGTACTTC	CSVETLAGETQYF
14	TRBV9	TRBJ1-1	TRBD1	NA	TGTGCCAGCAGCAGAAGACAGGGGACCACTGAAGCTTTCTTT	CASSRRQGTTEAFF
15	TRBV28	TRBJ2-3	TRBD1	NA	TGTGCCAGCAGGACAGGGGACAGAGGCACAGATACGCAGTATTTT	CASRTGDRGTDTQYF
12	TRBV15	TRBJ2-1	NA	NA	TGTGCCACCAGCAGAGATCGGGTTATCGAGTTCTTC	CATSRDRVIEFF
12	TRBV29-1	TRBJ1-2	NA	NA	TGCAGCGTTGTTGAGGCCACCTATGGCTACACCTTC	CSVVEATYGYTF
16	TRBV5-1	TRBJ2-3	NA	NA	TGCGCCAGCAGCTTGTTATGGGACGAGGGGACAGATACGCAGTATTTT	CASSLLWDEGTDTQYF
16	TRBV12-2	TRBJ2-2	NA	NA	TGTGCAAGTCGGGTAAAGGGACGAAATCCCTGCGGGGAGCTGTTTTTT	CASRVKGRNPCGELFF
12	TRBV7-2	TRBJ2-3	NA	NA	TGTGCCAGCAGGCGCGGGGCAGATACGCAGTATTTT	CASRRGADTQYF
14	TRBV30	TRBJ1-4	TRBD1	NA	TGTGCCTGGAGGGTACAGGGGGGGTTAGAAAAACTGTTTTTT	CAWRVQGGLEKLFF
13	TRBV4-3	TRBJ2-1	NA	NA	TGCGCCAGCAGCCTTTCATTAGAGAATGAGCAGTTCTTC	CASSLSLENEQFF
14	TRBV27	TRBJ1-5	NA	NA	TGTGCCAGCAGTTCGGCCGGGCCAAATCAGCCCCAGCATTTT	CASSSAGPNQPQHF
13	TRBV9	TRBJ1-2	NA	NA	TGTGCCAGCAGCCCGTCCCCAGGCTATGGCTACACCTTC	CASSPSPGYGYTF
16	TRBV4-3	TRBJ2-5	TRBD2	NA	TGCGCCAGCAGCCGAGATCGGGGGGTGAGGCAAGAGACCCAGTACTTC	CASSRDRGVRQETQYF
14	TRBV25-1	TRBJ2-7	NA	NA	TGTGCCAGCAGTGAATATGGCGTATTCTACGAGCAGTACTTC	CASSEYGVFYEQYF
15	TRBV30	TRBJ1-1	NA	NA	TGTGCCGTCGGCCAAGGGCCTGGGGTGAACACTGAAGCTTTCTTT	CAVGQGPGVNTEAFF
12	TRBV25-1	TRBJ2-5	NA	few	TGTGCCAGCAGTTCGCACCGTGAGACCCAGTACTTC	CASSSHRETQYF
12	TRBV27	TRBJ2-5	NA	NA	TGTGCCAGCAGTTTCTGGGGCGAGACCCAGTACTTC	CASSFWGETQYF
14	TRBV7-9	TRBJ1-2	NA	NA	TGTGCCAGCAGCTTAGACCTCGGGGACTATGGCTACACCTTC	CASSLDLGDYGYTF
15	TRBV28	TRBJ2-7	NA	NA	TGTGCCAGCAGTCCACACCGGACGCCAAACTACGAGCAGTACTTC	CASSPHRTPNYEQYF